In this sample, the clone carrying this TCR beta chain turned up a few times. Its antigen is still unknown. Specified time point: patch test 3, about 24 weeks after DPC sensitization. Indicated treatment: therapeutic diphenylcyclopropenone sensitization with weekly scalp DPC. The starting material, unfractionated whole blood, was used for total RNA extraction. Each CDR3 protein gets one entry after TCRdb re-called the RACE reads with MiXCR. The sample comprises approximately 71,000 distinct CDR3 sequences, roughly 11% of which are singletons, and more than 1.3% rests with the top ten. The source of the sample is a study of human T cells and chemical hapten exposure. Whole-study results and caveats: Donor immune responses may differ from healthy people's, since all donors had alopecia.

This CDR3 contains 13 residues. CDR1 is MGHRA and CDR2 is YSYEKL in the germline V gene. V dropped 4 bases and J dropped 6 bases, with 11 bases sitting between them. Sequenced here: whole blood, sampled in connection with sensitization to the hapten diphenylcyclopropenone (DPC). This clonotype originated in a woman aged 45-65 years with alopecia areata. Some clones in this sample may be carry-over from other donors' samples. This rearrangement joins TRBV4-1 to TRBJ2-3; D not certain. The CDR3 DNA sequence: TGCGCCAGCAGCCCCCTAGGGATTGATACGCAGTATTTT. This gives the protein CASSPLGIDTQYF.